This TCR beta chain was captured by sequencing in a study of Ad26.COV2.S vaccination and SARS-CoV-2 variants. In the study overall: By the intramuscular route, Ad26.COV2.S was given once, or twice 56 days apart. Overall study findings and caveats: People who got the vaccine had more spike-specific TCR breadth than people who got placebo. An underestimation of total T cell responses may have resulted from the TCR breadth and depth analyses.

The length of the CDR3 is 12 residues. CDR1 and CDR2 (germline): MNHEY, SVGEGT. The ends lost 5 bases at V and 7 bases at J; junction bases unmatched: 0. TCRdb keeps only in-frame clones here, not all; method: immunoSEQ multiplex PCR. The data contain about 380,000 clones, 83% of them singletons. Comment on this clone: Its specificity is unknown. This sample also contains other DNA sequences that code for the same CDR3.

The sample's treatment: roughly 20 received Ad26.COV2.S at low or high dose, single or two shots; about five received placebo; per-sample allocation not given. The samples date from day 63 after the first vaccine or placebo injection. V usage is TRBV6-2 or TRBV6-3 and J usage is TRBJ1-4, with 8 positions matching TRBD1. Material: peripheral blood, obtained in a trial of Ad26.COV2.S vaccine versus placebo. This sequence originates from a person aged 18-65 years who received the Ad26.COV2.S COVID-19 vaccine or a placebo. The CDR3 DNA sequence: TGTGCCAGCAGTACAGGGGGTGAAAAACTGTTTTTT. This translates into CASSTGGEKLFF.